This is a list of T cell receptor beta chains from one sample in a study of blood T cell repertoires in COVID-19. Profiled with immunoSEQ multiplex PCR; TCRdb holds only in-frame clones, not every one. This table has 150,000 to 180,000 clones, over 65% appearing once. The sample comprised peripheral blood. The receptor source for this set is an elderly man with acute or convalescent COVID-19. The CDR3 runs from the conserved cysteine through the conserved F or W. The D gene is left open where the match is weak. Expanded clones are given a class, and other clones once, few, many or no size at all.

>TRBJ2-5|NA|TRBD1|TRBV3-1/TRBV3-2
CASSPPGQWMLTQYF
TGTGCCAGCAGCCCACCGGGACAGTGGATGTTGACCCAGTACTTC
>TRBJ2-5|NA|TRBD1|TRBV24-1
CATSDLQGEETQYF
TGTGCCACCAGTGATTTACAGGGGGAAGAGACCCAGTACTTC
>TRBJ2-6|NA|NA|TRBV28
CASSLRGAGANVLTF
TGTGCCAGCAGTTTGCGGGGTGCTGGGGCCAACGTCCTGACTTTC
>TRBJ1-4|NA|TRBD1|TRBV5-8
CASSLPGTGARRWFF
TGTGCCAGCAGCTTACCCGGGACAGGGGCCCGCCGGTGGTTTTTT
>TRBJ1-5|NA|NA|TRBV6-5
CASSYSPGHHQPQHF
TGTGCCAGCAGTTACTCCCCGGGACATCATCAGCCCCAGCATTTT
>TRBJ1-1|NA|NA|TRBV11-2
CASSAGTPEAFF
TGTGCCAGCAGCGCCGGGACACCTGAAGCTTTCTTT
>TRBJ2-1|NA|TRBD2|TRBV5-1
CASSSGLAGGQSHNEQFF
TGCGCCAGCAGTTCAGGACTAGCGGGGGGGCAAAGTCACAATGAGCAGTTCTTC
>TRBJ1-1|few|TRBD1|TRBV11-3
CASGLHRTGYTEAFF
TGTGCCAGCGGATTACACCGGACAGGATACACTGAAGCTTTCTTT
>TRBJ2-5|few|NA|TRBV7-9
CASSLGGSPGETQYF
TGTGCCAGCAGCTTAGGCGGAAGTCCGGGGGAGACCCAGTACTTC
>TRBJ1-1|few|TRBD1|TRBV7-8
CASSSSDRGTGEAFF
TGTGCCAGCAGCTCTTCGGACAGGGGGACAGGTGAAGCTTTCTTT
>TRBJ2-3|few|NA|TRBV12-3/TRBV12-4
CASNVVGRHTQYF
TGTGCCAGCAACGTAGTGGGCAGACATACGCAGTATTTT
>TRBJ2-6|NA|NA|TRBV18
CASSPGDGANVLTF
TGTGCCAGCTCACCGGGAGATGGGGCCAACGTCCTGACTTTC
>TRBJ2-1|NA|TRBD1|TRBV29-1
CSVAPWTGLGSVQFF
TGCAGCGTTGCCCCTTGGACAGGGCTAGGGTCGGTGCAGTTCTTC
>TRBJ2-7|NA|NA|TRBV5-5
CASSHWGSSYEQYF
TGTGCCAGCAGCCATTGGGGCTCGTCCTACGAGCAGTACTTC
>TRBJ2-1|many|NA|TRBV2
CASDYRAPYNEQFF
TGTGCCAGTGACTACAGGGCCCCCTACAATGAGCAGTTCTTC
>TRBJ2-1|once|TRBD2|TRBV9
CASSVATGGPPTMEQFF
TGTGCCAGCAGCGTAGCTACGGGGGGGCCTCCTACAATGGAGCAGTTCTTC
>TRBJ2-5|NA|NA|TRBV20-1
CSASIGLRQETQYF
TGCAGTGCTAGTATTGGCCTGCGGCAAGAGACCCAGTACTTC
>TRBJ2-7|NA|TRBD1|TRBV5-1
CASSLAGTESTYEQYF
TGCGCCAGCAGCTTGGCCGGGACAGAGTCGACCTACGAGCAGTACTTC
>TRBJ1-2|NA|NA|TRBV7-2
CASSLGRWGGYGYTF
TGTGCCAGCAGCTTAGGGCGTTGGGGGGGGTATGGCTACACCTTC
>TRBJ1-4|NA|NA|TRBV21-1
CASSKGGRPTNEKLFF
TGTGCCAGCAGCAAAGGGGGGCGGCCAACTAATGAAAAACTGTTTTTT
>TRBJ1-2|NA|NA|TRBV5-1
CASSLQSNYGYTF
TGCGCCAGCAGCCTACAGAGTAACTATGGCTACACCTTC
>TRBJ1-1|NA|NA|TRBV7-9
CASSLGAWQTPTEAFF
TGTGCCAGCAGCTTAGGCGCGTGGCAGACACCCACTGAAGCTTTCTTT
>TRBJ2-2|NA|TRBD1|TRBV6-1
CASSARTGGGTGELFF
TGTGCCAGCAGTGCTAGGACAGGGGGAGGCACCGGGGAGCTGTTTTTT
>TRBJ1-2|NA|NA|TRBV30
CAWSNSRTFNYGYTF
TGTGCCTGGAGTAACTCGAGGACTTTTAACTATGGCTACACCTTC
>TRBJ2-1|NA|NA|TRBV19
CASSIEGGGYYNEQFF
TGTGCCAGTAGTATAGAGGGAGGGGGGTACTACAATGAGCAGTTCTTC
>TRBJ1-5|NA|NA|TRBV19
CASSLSKGLLNQPQHF
TGTGCCAGTAGCCTTTCGAAGGGGCTGCTAAATCAGCCCCAGCATTTT
>TRBJ2-6|few|NA|TRBV29-1
CSVTGISGANVLTF
TGCAGCGTTACAGGGATCTCTGGGGCCAACGTCCTGACTTTC
>TRBJ2-4|NA|NA|TRBV6-2/TRBV6-3
CASSYGGTALAKNIQYF
TGTGCCAGCAGTTACGGGGGGACGGCGCTAGCCAAAAACATTCAGTACTTC
>TRBJ2-3|few|TRBD2|TRBV20-1
CSASHLAGGFIYKGDTQYF
TGCAGTGCTAGTCATCTAGCGGGGGGGTTCATTTATAAAGGAGATACGCAGTATTTT
>TRBJ2-4|once|TRBD1|TRBV7-2
CASSSHGTGGAKNIQYF
TGTGCCAGCAGCTCCCACGGGACAGGGGGCGCCAAAAACATTCAGTACTTC
>TRBJ2-3|NA|NA|TRBV11-1
CASSLEGGTQYF
TGTGCCAGCAGCTTAGAAGGGGGTACGCAGTATTTT
>TRBJ1-5|NA|TRBD1|TRBV5-5
CASSYTATGWQPQHF
TGTGCCAGCAGCTACACGGCGACAGGGTGGCAGCCCCAGCATTTT
>TRBJ2-3|NA|NA|TRBV9
CASSVGGAASTDTQYF
TGTGCCAGCAGCGTAGGTGGGGCGGCTAGCACAGATACGCAGTATTTT
>TRBJ1-2|NA|NA|TRBV30
CAWSVARDFGYTF
TGTGCCTGGAGTGTAGCGAGGGATTTCGGCTACACCTTC
>TRBJ1-2|NA|TRBD1|TRBV5-1
CASSLTGTGDYGYTF
TGCGCCAGCAGCTTAACCGGGACAGGCGATTATGGCTACACCTTC
>TRBJ1-5|NA|TRBD1|TRBV19
CAREGGQAYSNQPQHF
TGTGCCAGGGAGGGGGGACAGGCCTATAGCAATCAGCCCCAGCATTTT
>TRBJ1-1|NA|TRBD1|TRBV5-1
CASSLEQGALTEAFF
TGCGCCAGCAGCTTGGAACAGGGGGCGCTGACTGAAGCTTTCTTT
>TRBJ1-1|few|NA|TRBV20-1
CSASRVNTEAFF
TGCAGTGCTAGTCGCGTGAACACTGAAGCTTTCTTT
>TRBJ1-3|NA|NA|TRBV11-2
CASSASQGNTIYF
TGTGCCAGCAGCGCATCCCAGGGCAACACCATATATTTT
>TRBJ2-1|NA|TRBD2|TRBV18
CASSPSGAGDNEQFF
TGTGCCAGCTCACCGAGCGGGGCCGGAGACAATGAGCAGTTCTTC
>TRBJ2-7|few|TRBD1|TRBV7-6
CASSPSGGLSYEQYF
TGTGCCAGCAGCCCTTCAGGGGGTCTCTCCTACGAGCAGTACTTC
>TRBJ1-1|NA|TRBD1|TRBV29-1
CSVIGTGMNTEAFF
TGCAGCGTCATCGGGACAGGGATGAACACTGAAGCTTTCTTT
>TRBJ2-3|NA|NA|TRBV4-2
CASSQGRGDTQYF
TGTGCCAGCAGCCAAGGGCGGGGTGATACGCAGTATTTT
>TRBJ2-7|NA|TRBD2|TRBV29-1
CSVRGLAGGSSSYEQYF
TGCAGCGTCCGGGGACTAGCGGGGGGTTCTAGCTCCTACGAGCAGTACTTC
>TRBJ2-1|NA|NA|TRBV2
CASSSWTAEQFF
TGTGCCAGCAGTTCCTGGACAGCCGAGCAGTTCTTC
>TRBJ2-3|once|TRBD2|TRBV24-1
CATSDPNFILAGEDTQYF
TGTGCCACCAGTGATCCGAACTTTATACTAGCGGGGGAAGATACGCAGTATTTT
>TRBJ1-2|few|NA|TRBV6-5
CASSSPPGLHNYGYTF
TGTGCCAGCAGTTCGCCCCCTGGGCTGCATAACTATGGCTACACCTTC
>TRBJ1-5|NA|NA|TRBV10-3
CAISETISSNQPQHF
TGTGCCATCAGTGAGACTATTTCAAGCAATCAGCCCCAGCATTTT
>TRBJ2-7|NA|TRBD1|TRBV11-3
CASSQGTASTYEQYF
TGTGCCAGCAGCCAAGGGACAGCAAGTACCTACGAGCAGTACTTC
>TRBJ2-5|NA|TRBD1|TRBV5-4
CASSSDRGRQETQYF
TGTGCCAGCAGTTCAGACAGGGGGCGACAAGAGACCCAGTACTTC
>TRBJ2-3|few|TRBD2|TRBV7-9
CASSRLLAGGLTDTQYF
TGTGCCAGCAGCCGACTACTAGCGGGGGGCCTCACAGATACGCAGTATTTT
>TRBJ2-2|few|TRBD1|TRBV24-1
CATQPDRETGELFF
TGTGCCACCCAGCCGGACAGGGAAACCGGGGAGCTGTTTTTT
>TRBJ2-5|NA|TRBD2|TRBV11-3
CASSLVAGVTGTQYF
TGTGCCAGCAGCTTAGTGGCGGGGGTCACCGGGACCCAGTACTTC
>TRBJ1-3|once|NA|TRBV5-1
CASSSFPQGPYSGNTIYF
TGCGCCAGCAGCTCATTTCCCCAGGGGCCTTACTCTGGAAACACCATATATTTT
>TRBJ1-5|NA|TRBD1|TRBV6-5
CASSSTGSGQPQHF
TGTGCCAGCAGTTCGACAGGGTCCGGTCAGCCCCAGCATTTT
>TRBJ1-2|NA|NA|TRBV7-3
CASSPQGGLPLNYGYTF
TGTGCCAGCAGCCCCCAAGGGGGATTGCCCCTAAACTATGGCTACACCTTC
>TRBJ2-1|NA|TRBD2|TRBV4-3
CASSQARSGGAFNEQFF
TGCGCCAGCAGCCAAGCCCGAAGCGGGGGGGCGTTCAATGAGCAGTTCTTC